This T cell receptor beta chain was identified in a study of lymphopenia after photon versus proton radiotherapy. Study results and limitations: After the lymphocyte nadir, photon-treated repertoires showed oligoclonal expansion, especially of CD8+ Temra cells.

With respect to this clone: The antigen remains undetermined.

The V gene end was trimmed by 4 bases and the J gene end by 3 bases; junction bases not matched to a gene: 3. This CDR3 is built from 14 residues. Germline CDR1 reads WNHNN; CDR2 reads SYGVQD (reference sequence). Repertoires were generated with immunoSEQ multiplex PCR, while TCRdb's copy carries only in-frame clones and drops some. The sample includes approximately 91,000 clones, around 80% of them seen just once. The specimen comprised peripheral blood, sampled from a patient treated with proton-based radiotherapy. The rearrangement links TRBV10-1 to TRBJ2-1; 7 bases are shared with TRBD2. This sequence originates from a man aged 55 to 70 with pancreatic cancer. DNA of the CDR3: TGCGCCAGCAGTGCTAGCGGAGTCTACAATGAGCAGTTCTTC. Its translation is CASSASGVYNEQFF.